Presented here are 27 T cell receptor beta chains from one specimen sequenced in a study of Graves' ophthalmopathy and Graves' hyperthyroidism. The authors amplified TCR beta CDR3 regions from RNA transcripts. First-round RT-PCR with HTBI primers preceded a second-round multiplex PCR. TCRdb reprocessed the multiplex PCR reads with MiXCR, giving one entry per CDR3 protein. The sample has hundreds of thousands of distinct CDR3 sequences, around a fifth seen once. Sequences were obtained from peripheral blood. The receptors were sampled from a woman aged 18 to 35 with stable Graves' hyperthyroidism. Some clones in this sample may be carry-over from other donors' samples.

The chain joins TRBV27 to TRBJ2-7; the D is unclear. The CDR3 runs 13 residues. Germline V gene data show CDR1 as MNHEY and CDR2 as SMNVEV (reference sequence). V dropped 8 bases and J dropped 4 bases, with 15 bases sitting between them. Written as DNA, the CDR3 is TGTGCCAGCGGGATGCCCGACCTTTACGAGCAGTACTTC. Amino acids: CASGMPDLYEQYF.

The chain uses TRBV27 and TRBJ2-5; the D is unclear. V lost 3 bases, J lost 3 bases, and 11 bases lay in between. The CDR3 extends over 14 amino acids. In germline, CDR1 is MNHEY, CDR2 SMNVEV (reference sequence). The CDR3 here is CASSFTGMEETQYF. CDR3 sequence (DNA): TGTGCCAGCAGTTTTACTGGTATGGAAGAGACCCAGTACTTC.

This clonotype occurred many times. The chain is built from TRBV4-2 and TRBJ1-1; 7 nucleotides agree with TRBD1. V shed 3 bases, J shed 0 bases, and the junction held 7 bases outside the gene matches. This CDR3 region has 16 residues. CDR1 LGHNA and CDR2 YNFKEQ come from the germline V gene. The CDR3 protein is CASSHPPDRVNTEAFF. The CDR3 DNA reads TGTGCCAGCAGCCACCCGCCCGACAGGGTGAACACTGAAGCTTTCTTT.

There are a few counts of this clonotype. The chain links TRBV4-1 to TRBJ1-3; D is ambiguous. This CDR3 is built from 15 residues. V lost 3 bases, J lost 3 bases, and 12 bases lay in between. Germline V gene lookup returns CDR1 MGHRA and CDR2 YSYEKL. CDR3 bases: TGCGCCAGCAGCCAGGAAAGGGTCTTTGGAAACACCATATATTTT. Residues: CASSQERVFGNTIYF.

Ten or more counts support this clonotype. This chain connects TRBV5-1 to TRBJ2-7; D perhaps matches TRBD2 (6 bases). Germline loops: CDR1 SGHRS, CDR2 YFSETQ. The CDR3 has 13 residues. Trimming shortened V by 5 bases and J by 6 bases, and 15 bases separated the two germline ends. CDR3 amino acids: CASSPWEEREQYF. The CDR3 DNA reads as TGCGCCAGCAGTCCTTGGGAGGAACGCGAGCAGTACTTC.

The CDR3, as DNA: TGTGCCAGCAGATTAGAAGCGGGAGAGGCCTACGAGCAGTACTTC. Protein product: CASRLEAGEAYEQYF. The chain joins TRBV27 to TRBJ2-7; TRBD2 matches at 8 bases. Germline loops: CDR1 MNHEY, CDR2 SMNVEV (reference sequence). The CDR3 covers 15 residues. Trimming removed 6 bases from V and 2 bases from J; junction bases left unmatched: 9.

In this sample, this clonotype turned up many times. The rearrangement joins TRBV2 to TRBJ1-2; D uncertain. This CDR3 contains 13 residues. V was shortened by 3 bases and J by 5 bases, with 10 bases between the two germline ends. CDR1 and CDR2 from the germline V gene are SNHLY and FYNNEI. The CDR3 sequence is CASSETGIYGYTF. The CDR3 bases are TGTGCCAGCAGTGAGACGGGGATTTATGGCTACACCTTC.

Many counts were recorded for this clonotype. The V and J genes are TRBV10-3 and TRBJ2-7; D uncertain. Germline values: CDR1 ENHRY, CDR2 SYGVKD. Trimming took 6 bases from V and 0 from J, leaving 9 bases between them. The CDR3 spans 13 residues. CDR3 sequence (DNA): TGTGCCATCAGACTACCTAGCTCCTACGAGCAGTACTTC. It encodes CAIRLPSSYEQYF.

The sample holds many counts of this clonotype. V gene TRBV30 combines with J gene TRBJ1-2; D is unclear. Germline V gives CDR1 GTSNPN, CDR2 SVGIG (reference sequence). Trimming removed 5 bases from V and 6 bases from J, with 13 bases in between. This CDR3 contains 12 residues. CDR3 protein: CAWAGVRDGYTF. As DNA, the CDR3 is TGTGCCTGGGCCGGTGTAAGGGATGGCTACACCTTC.

In its sample, this clonotype was seen many times. This chain links TRBV11-3 with TRBJ2-7; D may correspond to TRBD1 or TRBD2 (5 bases each). Trimming took off 2 bases at V and 0 bases at J, with 11 bases between the two ends. The CDR3 is 15 amino acids. Germline CDR1 is SGHNT and CDR2 is YENEEA. This CDR3 is CASSLRSGSSYEQYF. Here the CDR3 DNA reads TGTGCCAGCAGCTTAAGGTCAGGGAGCTCCTACGAGCAGTACTTC.

The rearrangement joins TRBV12-3 or TRBV12-4 to TRBJ1-2; D is perhaps TRBD1 (6 bases). The CDR3 sequence is 13 residues long. Trimming stripped 5 bases from V and 8 bases from J, with 15 bases between. CDR3 amino acids: CASSPLLQGGYTF. CDR3 bases: TGTGCCAGCAGTCCCCTCCTTCAGGGGGGCTACACCTTC.

V gene TRBV28 combines with J gene TRBJ2-5, with 7 bases identical to TRBD2. The CDR3 has 14 residues. CDR1 is MDHEN, CDR2 SYDVKM, per germline. V shed 1 base, J shed 5 bases, and the junction held 4 bases outside the gene matches. This CDR3 reads CASSLSREAETQYF. As DNA, the CDR3 is TGTGCCAGCAGTTTATCCCGGGAGGCGGAGACCCAGTACTTC.

This clonotype was found many times. The chain carries TRBV6-4 and TRBJ2-4; possibly TRBD1 or TRBD2 for D (5 bases each). Germline V gene lookup returns CDR1 MRHNA and CDR2 SNTAGT. This CDR3 contains 14 residues. V shed 7 bases and J shed 8 bases, with 18 bases lying between them. As DNA, the CDR3 is TGTGCCAGCATATCTGGGGACGTCGTGGACATTCAGTACTTC. Translated: CASISGDVVDIQYF.

This chain links TRBV28 with TRBJ2-7; 9 positions agree with TRBD1. The CDR3 loop spans 16 amino acids. Germline V gene sequence: CDR1 MDHEN, CDR2 SYDVKM. Germline trimming cut 6 bases from V and 2 bases from J; bases unmatched to any gene: 11. CDR3 sequence reads: CASSPGGGQGAYEQYV. The CDR3 region has the DNA TGTGCCAGCAGCCCAGGGGGGGGACAGGGAGCCTACGAGCAGTACGTC.

The rearrangement joins TRBV11-2 to TRBJ2-5, with TRBD1 as a possible D gene (6 bases). Trimming stripped 1 base from V and 5 bases from J, with 14 bases between. The germline V gene encodes CDR1 SGHAT and CDR2 FQNNGV. This CDR3 is built from 15 residues. This chain's CDR3 is CASSLVLGAVETQYF. The CDR3 DNA reads as TGTGCCAGCAGCTTAGTGTTGGGGGCCGTGGAGACCCAGTACTTC.

The chain employs TRBV11-1 and TRBJ2-2, with D uncertain. The CDR3 totals 16 residues. V gave up 2 bases and J gave up 1 base, with 11 bases separating them. The germline CDR1 and CDR2 sequences are SGHAT and FQDESV (reference sequence). The CDR3 loop reads CASSLPQLGNTGELFF. CDR3 sequence (DNA): TGTGCCAGCAGCTTACCTCAGTTGGGGAACACCGGGGAGCTGTTTTTT.

This clonotype was seen many times. This rearrangement joins TRBV6-2 or TRBV6-3 to TRBJ2-7, with 8 bases lining up with TRBD1. Trimming took 2 bases from V and 1 from J; bases not matched to a gene: 10. Looked up from germline, CDR1 is MNHEY and CDR2 is SVGEGT. The CDR3 has 17 residues. CDR3 nucleotides: TGTGCCAGCAGTTACGTCCTTCGGACAGGGACATCCTACGAGCAGTACTTC. This codes for CASSYVLRTGTSYEQYF.

This clonotype has ten or more counts. One end of the junction is discordant with germline, which a read error may explain. The chain recombines TRBV7-9 with TRBJ2-5; D is unclear. The V gene's germline CDR1 is SEHNR and CDR2 FQNEAQ (reference sequence). This CDR3 region has 14 residues. CDR3 sequence reads: CASSLVQTQETQYF. CDR3 DNA: TGCGCCAGCAGCTTGGTACAGACCCAAGAGACCCAGTACTTC.

The rearrangement joins TRBV5-1 to TRBJ2-7; 13 bases align to TRBD2. Looked up from germline, CDR1 is SGHRS and CDR2 is YFSETQ. This CDR3 is built from 20 residues. V lost 4 bases to trimming and J lost 6 bases; unmatched junction nucleotides: 22. The CDR3 bases are TGCGCCAGCAGCCACCAAACTCCGACTAGCGGGAGGAACACGTTCGCCGAGCAGTACTTC. This codes for CASSHQTPTSGRNTFAEQYF. Full variable domain (outside the CDR3, taken from reference TRBV5-1 and TRBJ2-7): KAGVTQTPRYLIKTRGQQVTLSCSPISGHRSVSWYQQTPGQGLQFLFEYFSETQRNKGNFPGRFSGRQFSNSRSEMNVSTLELGDSALYLCASSHQTPTSGRNTFAEQYFGPGTRLTVT.

The table lists this clonotype with many counts. The J gene is TRBJ1-5, the V gene TRBV20-1; D not resolved. The V end lost 0 bases, the J end lost 0 bases, and 6 bases lay between the germline ends. The CDR3 contains 14 residues. CDR1 and CDR2 (germline): DFQATT, SNEGSKA (reference sequence). Written as DNA, the CDR3 is TGCAGTGCTAGAGAAGGAGGTAGCAATCAGCCCCAGCATTTT. Its translation: CSAREGGSNQPQHF.

This clonotype was seen repeatedly, ten times or more. The chain recombines TRBV14 with TRBJ2-7; 7 bases map to TRBD2. The CDR3 covers 14 residues. Trimming at V came to 0 bases and at J to 4 bases, leaving 3 bases not matched to a gene. The germline V gene encodes CDR1 SGHDN and CDR2 FVKESK. The CDR3 nucleotides are TGTGCCAGCAGCCAAGATCCTAGCGGTTACGAGCAGTACTTC. It specifies CASSQDPSGYEQYF.

This chain links TRBV4-1 with TRBJ2-2; D is perhaps TRBD1 (6 bases). The CDR3 spans 16 residues. Germline assignment: CDR1 MGHRA and CDR2 YSYEKL. The germline V and J ends were trimmed by 2 bases and 2 bases, with 12 bases remaining between them. CDR3 nucleotide sequence: TGCGCCAGCAGCCAACCCGCCAGGGGTAACACCGGGGAGCTGTTTTTT. This codes for CASSQPARGNTGELFF.

The genes are TRBV12-3 or TRBV12-4 and TRBJ2-7; 9 bases are shared with TRBD1. The J segment lost 5 bases and the V segment lost 1 base, leaving 9 bases of the junction unmatched. The CDR3 loop spans 16 amino acids. DNA of the CDR3: TGTGCCAGCAGTTTAGGGGGGGGGACAGGGACGCACGAGCAGTACTTC. The encoded protein is CASSLGGGTGTHEQYF.

The chain couples TRBV29-1 to TRBJ2-7, with TRBD2 matching 7 bases. Germline loops: CDR1 SQVTM, CDR2 ANQGSEA. Trimming cost V 0 bases and J 1 base; bases outside gene matches: 9. The CDR3 sequence is 16 residues long. CDR3 in DNA: TGCAGCGTTGAAGACACGGCCAGCGGGGCTTCCTACGAGCAGTACTTC. Its protein is CSVEDTASGASYEQYF.

The rearrangement uses TRBV12-3 or TRBV12-4 and TRBJ1-1, with D unresolved. The V end lost 0 bases, the J end lost 1 base, and 6 bases lay between the germline ends. The CDR3 has 14 residues. The CDR3 is CASSLAWENTEAFF. The CDR3 DNA follows: TGTGCCAGCAGTTTAGCGTGGGAGAACACTGAAGCTTTCTTT.

This clonotype was detected ten times or more. This chain uses TRBV24-1 with TRBJ1-2; 9 positions agree with TRBD1. The V segment lost 0 bases and the J segment 6 bases; nucleotides outside the gene matches: 7. This CDR3 is 16 amino acids long. Per the germline V gene, CDR1 is KGHDR and CDR2 is SFDVKD. This chain's CDR3 is CATSDLRKDRGHGYTF. Here the CDR3 DNA reads TGTGCCACCAGTGATTTGCGGAAGGACAGGGGCCATGGCTACACCTTC.

The chain links TRBV6-2 or TRBV6-3 to TRBJ1-6; D unresolved. Looked up from germline, CDR1 is MNHEY and CDR2 is SVGEGT. Trimming left V 8 bases short and J 7 bases short, with 12 bases between. The CDR3 spans 13 residues. This CDR3 is CASRARTNSPLHF. The CDR3 DNA is TGTGCCAGCCGGGCCCGGACGAATTCACCCCTCCACTTT.